The clone carrying this T cell receptor beta chain has just one count. This specimen comes from a study of blood T cell repertoires in COVID-19. Repertoires were generated with immunoSEQ multiplex PCR, while TCRdb's copy carries only in-frame clones and drops some. The sample lists under 20,000 clones, approximately 80% seen once, with approximately 17% in the top ten. Germline V CDR1 and CDR2: SGHAT, FQNNGV. This CDR3 has 12 residues. J lost 7 bases, V lost 6 bases, and 4 bases had no gene match. The V gene is TRBV11-2, the J gene TRBJ1-1; 8 nucleotides agree with TRBD1. This receptor was taken from a man between 65 and 85 years old with COVID-19, enrolled during active disease. The sample comprised peripheral blood. CDR3 in amino acids: CASRRGQGEAFF. In nucleotides, the CDR3 is TGTGCCAGCAGACGAGGACAGGGTGAAGCTTTCTTT.